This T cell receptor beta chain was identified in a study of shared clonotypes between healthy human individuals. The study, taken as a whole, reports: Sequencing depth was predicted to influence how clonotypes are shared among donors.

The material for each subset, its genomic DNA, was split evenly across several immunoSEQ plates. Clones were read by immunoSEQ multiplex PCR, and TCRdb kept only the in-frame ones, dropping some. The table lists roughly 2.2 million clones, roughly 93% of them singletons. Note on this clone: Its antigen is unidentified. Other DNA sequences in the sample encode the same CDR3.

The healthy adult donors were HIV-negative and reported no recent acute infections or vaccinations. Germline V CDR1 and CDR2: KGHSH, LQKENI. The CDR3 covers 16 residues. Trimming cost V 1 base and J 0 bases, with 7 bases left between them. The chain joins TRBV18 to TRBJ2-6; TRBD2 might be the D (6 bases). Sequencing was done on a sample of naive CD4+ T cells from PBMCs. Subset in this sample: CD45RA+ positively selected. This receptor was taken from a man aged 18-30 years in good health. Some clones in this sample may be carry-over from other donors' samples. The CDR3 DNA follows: TGTGCCAGCTCACCACTCGGGGGCTCTGGGGCCAACGTCCTGACTTTC. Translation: CASSPLGGSGANVLTF.